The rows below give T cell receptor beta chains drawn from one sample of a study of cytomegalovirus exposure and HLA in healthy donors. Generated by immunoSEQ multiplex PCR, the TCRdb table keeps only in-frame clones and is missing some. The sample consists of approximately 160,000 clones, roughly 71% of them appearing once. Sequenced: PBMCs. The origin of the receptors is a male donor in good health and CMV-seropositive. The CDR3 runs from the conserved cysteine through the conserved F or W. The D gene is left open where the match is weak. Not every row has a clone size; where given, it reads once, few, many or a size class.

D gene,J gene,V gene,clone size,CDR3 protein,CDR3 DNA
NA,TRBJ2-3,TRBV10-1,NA,CASANSADTQYF,TGCGCCAGCGCCAATTCGGCAGATACGCAGTATTTT
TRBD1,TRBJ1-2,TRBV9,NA,CASSAGTESGYTF,TGTGCCAGCAGCGCCGGGACAGAGTCTGGCTACACCTTC
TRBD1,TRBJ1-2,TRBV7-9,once,CSSSLRGQGPGYGYTF,TGTTCCAGCAGCTTACGGGGACAGGGCCCTGGCTATGGCTACACCTTC
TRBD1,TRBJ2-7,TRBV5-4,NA,CASSPTGTGKYEQYF,TGTGCCAGCAGCCCTACCGGGACAGGGAAGTACGAGCAGTACTTC
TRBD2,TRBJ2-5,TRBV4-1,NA,CASSQGQRGGPETQYF,TGCGCCAGCAGCCAAGGTCAGCGGGGGGGCCCGGAGACCCAGTACTTC
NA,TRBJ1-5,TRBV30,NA,CAWSTGSKPQHF,TGTGCCTGGAGTACGGGGAGTAAGCCCCAGCATTTT
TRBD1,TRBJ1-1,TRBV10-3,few,CAINDRARNTEAFF,TGTGCCATCAACGACAGGGCAAGGAACACTGAAGCTTTCTTT
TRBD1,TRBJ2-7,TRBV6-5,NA,CASSPDRGVSYEQYF,TGTGCCAGCAGCCCCGACAGGGGAGTCTCCTACGAGCAGTACTTC
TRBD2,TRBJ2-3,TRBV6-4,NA,CASSSGGTDTQYF,TGTGCCAGCAGTAGCGGGGGCACAGATACGCAGTATTTT
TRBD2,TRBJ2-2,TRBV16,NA,CASSLTSEPGELFF,TGTGCCAGCAGCCTGACTAGCGAGCCCGGGGAGCTGTTTTTT
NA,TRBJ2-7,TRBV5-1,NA,CASSLDSGGRDEQYF,TGCGCCAGCAGCTTGGATTCAGGGGGGCGAGACGAGCAGTACTTC
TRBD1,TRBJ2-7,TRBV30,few,CAWREGWGQGTYEQYF,TGTGCCTGGAGGGAAGGCTGGGGACAGGGGACCTACGAGCAGTACTTC
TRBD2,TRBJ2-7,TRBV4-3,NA,CASSQDLAGGPHEQYF,TGCGCCAGCAGCCAAGATCTGGCGGGGGGGCCCCACGAGCAGTACTTC
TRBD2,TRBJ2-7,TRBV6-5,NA,CASSYSLAGSYEQYF,TGTGCCAGCAGTTACTCCCTAGCGGGGTCTTACGAGCAGTACTTC
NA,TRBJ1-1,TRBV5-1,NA,CASSPWGGAEAFF,TGCGCCAGCAGCCCATGGGGGGGTGCTGAAGCTTTCTTT
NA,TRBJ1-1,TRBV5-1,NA,CASSPGRDGNTEAFF,TGCGCCAGCAGCCCCGGGAGAGACGGGAACACTGAAGCTTTCTTT
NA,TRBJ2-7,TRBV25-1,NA,CASSEFIYEQYF,TGTGCCAGCAGTGAATTTATTTACGAGCAGTACTTC
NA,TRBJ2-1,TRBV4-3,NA,CASSPNTGLITSEQFF,TGCGCCAGCAGCCCTAACACAGGGTTAATTACAAGTGAGCAGTTCTTC
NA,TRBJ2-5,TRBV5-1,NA,CASSLVGQETQYF,TGCGCCAGCAGCTTGGTCGGTCAAGAGACCCAGTACTTC
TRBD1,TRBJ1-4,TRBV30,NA,CAWSRRGQGREKLFF,TGTGCCTGGAGTCGTAGGGGACAGGGGCGCGAAAAACTGTTTTTT
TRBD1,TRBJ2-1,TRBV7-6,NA,CASSSPGTGWDEQFF,TGTGCCAGCAGCTCCCCCGGGACAGGATGGGATGAGCAGTTCTTC
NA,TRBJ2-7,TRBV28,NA,CASMPGGAYEQYF,TGTGCCAGCATGCCCGGCGGAGCCTACGAGCAGTACTTC
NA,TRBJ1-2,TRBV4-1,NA,CASSPRDLNYGYTF,TGCGCCAGCAGCCCCCGGGATCTTAACTATGGCTACACCTTC
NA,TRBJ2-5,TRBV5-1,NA,CATSTDQETQYF,TGCGCCACTTCGACAGACCAAGAGACCCAGTACTTC
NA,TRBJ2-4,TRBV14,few,CASSAQGSLGGIQYF,TGTGCCAGCAGCGCCCAGGGGTCGCTCGGCGGGATTCAGTACTTC
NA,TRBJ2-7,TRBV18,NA,CASSPDQDYEQYF,TGTGCCAGCTCACCAGATCAGGACTACGAGCAGTACTTC
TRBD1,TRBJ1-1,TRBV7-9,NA,CASSPGQLGWLNTEAFF,TGTGCCAGCAGCCCGGGACAGCTGGGCTGGTTGAACACTGAAGCTTTCTTT
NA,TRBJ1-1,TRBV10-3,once,CAISETEDLNTEAFF,TGTGCCATCAGTGAGACAGAAGACCTGAACACTGAAGCTTTCTTT
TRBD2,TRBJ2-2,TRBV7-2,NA,CASSWGLAANTGELFF,TGTGCCAGCAGCTGGGGACTAGCGGCGAACACCGGGGAGCTGTTTTTT